Listed below are T cell receptor beta chains from one sample, sequenced in a study of shared clonotypes between healthy human individuals. TCRdb's table, derived via immunoSEQ multiplex PCR, lists solely in-frame clones and lacks some. This sample has about 2 million clones, with approximately 94% found just once. Sequencing was carried out using naive CD8+ T cells sorted from blood. These receptors were collected from a man younger than 35 in good health. The CDR3 runs from the conserved cysteine through the conserved F or W. The order of the fields is clone size, V gene, D gene, J gene, CDR3 DNA, CDR3 protein. The D gene is left open where the match is weak. Size tells how often a clone was seen (once, few, many) or the class of an expanded clone, and some rows leave it out.

>-|TRBV25-1|TRBD1|TRBJ2-3
TGTGCCAGCAGTGAATATGAGGACAGGTCCTATCGCACAGATACGCAGTATTTT
CASSEYEDRSYRTDTQYF
>-|TRBV4-3|TRBD2|TRBJ2-7
TGCGCCAGCAGCCAAGGGGTCCCGGGACTAGCGGGAGTGGAGGGGAAGTTCGAGCAGTACTTC
CASSQGVPGLAGVEGKFEQYF
>-|TRBV9|TRBD2|TRBJ2-2
TGTGCCAGCAGCGAGGGGAGGGCGAACACCGGGGAGCTGTTTTTT
CASSEGRANTGELFF
>-|TRBV11-3|-|TRBJ2-3
TGTGCCAGCAGCTCCCCGTCTGGGGCAGGGGGCACAGATACGCAGTATTTT
CASSSPSGAGGTDTQYF
>-|TRBV7-9|TRBD1|TRBJ1-5
TGTGCCAGCAGCCCCGGTGGGACAGACTCTCAGCCCCAGCATTTT
CASSPGGTDSQPQHF
>-|TRBV7-6|-|TRBJ1-5
TGTGCCAGCAGCTTAGGGGGGGCAGCTCAGCCCCAGCATTTT
CASSLGGAAQPQHF
>-|TRBV7-9|-|TRBJ1-2
TGTGCCAGCAGCTTAGTAGGGGACGAAGCTAACTATGGCTACACCTTC
CASSLVGDEANYGYTF
>-|TRBV27|-|TRBJ2-2
TGTGCCAGCAGTTTGGGGGTCGGCTACACCGGGGAGCTGTTTTTT
CASSLGVGYTGELFF
>-|TRBV14|-|TRBJ2-7
TGTGCCAGCAGCCAACCTATGGTGGGGATTCACGAGCAGTACTTC
CASSQPMVGIHEQYF
>-|TRBV19|-|TRBJ2-1
TGTGCCAGTAGGAGGCACAACAATGAGCAGTTCTTC
CASRRHNNEQFF
>-|TRBV5-1|-|TRBJ1-1
TGCGCCAGCAGCCTAATACATAACGAGGTGACTGAAGCTTTCTTT
CASSLIHNEVTEAFF
>-|TRBV29-1|-|TRBJ2-1
TGCAGCGTTGACGGGGTTTCGGTTGAGCAGTTCTTC
CSVDGVSVEQFF
>-|TRBV11-2|TRBD1|TRBJ2-2
TGTGCCAGCAGCTGGGGACAGGGGGCTACCGGGGAGCTGTTTTTT
CASSWGQGATGELFF
>-|TRBV25-1|-|TRBJ2-3
TGTGCCAGCAGTGCAGATACGCAGTATTTT
CASSADTQYF
>-|TRBV27|TRBD1|TRBJ1-4
TGTGCCAGCCGTCCGGGCAGGGGGATGGGTGAAAAACTGTTTTTT
CASRPGRGMGEKLFF
>-|TRBV7-9|TRBD1|TRBJ1-2
TGTGCCAGCAGCTCACAGGGGGCTAACGAAGGCTACACCTTC
CASSSQGANEGYTF
>-|TRBV6-6|-|TRBJ1-1
TGTGCCAGCGTTCAAAACACTGAAGCTTTCTTT
CASVQNTEAFF
>-|TRBV6-6|-|TRBJ1-1
TGTGCCAGCAGTTACCAGGTCCCTGAAGCTTTCTTT
CASSYQVPEAFF
>once|TRBV29-1|TRBD1|TRBJ1-2
TGCAGCGTTGTAACCCTCGGGACAGAAGACTATGGCTACACCTTC
CSVVTLGTEDYGYTF